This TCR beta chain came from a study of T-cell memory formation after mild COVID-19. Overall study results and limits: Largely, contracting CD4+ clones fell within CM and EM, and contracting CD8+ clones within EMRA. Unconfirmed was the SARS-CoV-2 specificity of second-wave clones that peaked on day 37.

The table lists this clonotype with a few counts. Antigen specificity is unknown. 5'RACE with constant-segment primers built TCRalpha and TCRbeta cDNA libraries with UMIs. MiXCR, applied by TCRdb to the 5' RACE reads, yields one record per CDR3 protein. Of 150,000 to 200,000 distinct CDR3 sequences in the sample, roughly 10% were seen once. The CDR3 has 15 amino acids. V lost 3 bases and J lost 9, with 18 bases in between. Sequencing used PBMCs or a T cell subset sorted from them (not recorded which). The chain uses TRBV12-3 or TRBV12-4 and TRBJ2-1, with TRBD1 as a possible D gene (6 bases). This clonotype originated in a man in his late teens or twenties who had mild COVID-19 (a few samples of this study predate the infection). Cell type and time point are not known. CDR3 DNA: TGTGCCAGCAGTTTTTTCGGACAGCCGGGCGGTGAGCAGTTCTTC. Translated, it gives CASSFFGQPGGEQFF.